This T cell receptor beta chain was documented in a study of preoperative IRX-2 immunotherapy in early breast cancer. Treatment denoted: preoperative locoregional IRX-2 cytokine immunotherapy. Trimming removed 0 bases from V and 6 bases from J, with 8 bases in between. The CDR3 loop spans 14 amino acids. Germline loops: CDR1 SGHDN, CDR2 FVKESK. Clones were read by immunoSEQ multiplex PCR, and TCRdb kept only the in-frame ones, dropping some. The repertoire holds 850 to 1,300 clones, with about 74% as singletons. J is TRBJ2-2 and V is TRBV14; D might be TRBD1 (5 bases). The clonotype was recovered from a human donor with breast cancer. This specimen was tumor tissue, taken before IRX-2 immunotherapy. As DNA, the CDR3 is TGTGCCAGCAGCCAAGATCCCAGGGCCGGGGAGCTGTTTTTT. This gives the protein CASSQDPRAGELFF.